One T cell receptor (beta chain) is described in this entry. Germline CDR1 MGHRA, CDR2 YSYEKL. This CDR3 is 15 amino acids long. Trimming pared 1 base from V and 3 bases from J, leaving 12 bases between. The data are from a study of T-cell reconstitution after alpha-beta-depleted transplantation in children. During its preparation, the TCRbeta library received unique molecular identifiers. TCRdb independently ran MiXCR on the PCR reads; one entry per CDR3 protein. The sample has 300,000 to 400,000 distinct CDR3 sequences, about 17% seen once. The material sequenced was PBMCs, mostly from graft donor cells, taken 360 days after TCRalphabeta/CD19-depleted stem cell transplant. This sequence was found in a male patient aged 2 to 9 who had a stem cell transplant for acute lymphoblastic leukemia, so the T cells may come from the graft donor. The V call is TRBV4-1, the J call TRBJ1-2, with D tentatively TRBD1 (5 bases). The CDR3 sequence is CASSQGDWKDYGYTF. CDR3 nucleotides: TGCGCCAGCAGCCAAGGGGACTGGAAAGACTATGGCTACACCTTC.